This T cell receptor beta chain came from a study of cytomegalovirus exposure and HLA in healthy donors. There are 15 residues in the CDR3. Per germline, CDR1 SNHLY and CDR2 FYNNEI. Trimming took 6 bases from V and 7 from J; bases not matched to a gene: 12. This clone came up once. Its target is unknown. PCR primers comprised 60 Vbeta and 13 Jbeta primers. TCRdb's copy holds only in-frame clones and misses some; the assay was immunoSEQ multiplex PCR. This sample has 150,000 to 200,000 clones, with 81% found just once. Study-level results: Judged likely to be a sequencing artifact was a cluster of highly shared sequence variants. Cytomegalovirus status, reportedly, was diagnosed with high specificity and sensitivity by the classifier. It was about 180 TCR beta chains that were listed as cytomegalovirus-associated.

The clonotype comes from a woman aged 18-29 years in good health and CMV-seropositive. The sequenced material came from PBMCs. The chain carries TRBV2 and TRBJ1-1; 9 nucleotides align to TRBD1. For the CDR3, the DNA is TGTGCCAGCAGAGCGGGACAGGGTCTTTTTGGTGAAGCTTTCTTT. Translated: CASRAGQGLFGEAFF.